A selection of T cell receptor beta chains follows, all from one sample in a study of shared clonotypes between healthy human individuals. TCRdb keeps only in-frame clones here, not all; method: immunoSEQ multiplex PCR. The repertoire holds approximately 2.5 million clones, with around 94% as singletons. Sequenced material: naive CD4+ T cells sorted from blood. The receptor set was obtained from a young man in good health. CDR3s include the opening cysteine and the closing phenylalanine or tryptophan. D genes are given only for firm matches. Clone sizes are given selectively: once, few, many, or a class where the clone is expanded.

D,J,V,size,CDR3,DNA
TRBD1,TRBJ1-2,TRBV5-1,-,CASSLVTGGNYGYTF,TGCGCCAGCAGCTTGGTAACAGGGGGGAACTATGGCTACACCTTC
TRBD1,TRBJ2-3,TRBV4-3,-,CASRARLTGGTDTQYF,TGCGCCAGCAGGGCACGTTTGACAGGGGGCACAGATACGCAGTATTTT
TRBD2,TRBJ2-3,TRBV7-2,-,CASSRPGLANRGPNFF,TGTGCCAGCAGCAGACCGGGACTAGCGAATCGGGGCCCCAATTTTTTT
-,TRBJ2-7,TRBV5-1,-,CASSLSPGGTGPYEQYF,TGCGCCAGCAGCTTGAGCCCGGGGGGGACAGGCCCATACGAGCAGTACTTC
TRBD1,TRBJ2-5,TRBV7-6,-,CASSFSGQGQETQYF,TGTGCCAGCAGCTTTAGTGGACAGGGTCAAGAGACCCAGTACTTC
TRBD2,TRBJ2-5,TRBV7-2,-,CASSSHGTSGRALGETQYF,TGTGCCAGCAGCTCGCACGGGACTAGCGGGAGGGCCTTAGGAGAGACCCAGTACTTC
-,TRBJ2-7,TRBV30,-,CAWSVVSAYEQYF,TGTGCCTGGAGTGTAGTAAGCGCCTACGAGCAGTACTTC
-,TRBJ2-1,TRBV30,-,CAWSRGSASDEQFF,TGTGCCTGGTCTCGTGGGAGTGCCTCCGATGAGCAGTTCTTC
TRBD1,TRBJ2-1,TRBV30,-,CAWSGGTGGSSSYNEQFF,TGTGCCTGGAGTGGGGGGACAGGGGGCTCTAGCTCCTACAATGAGCAGTTCTTC
-,TRBJ2-1,TRBV10-3,-,CAISGGLVRGPEQFF,TGTGCCATCAGTGGGGGACTTGTCCGTGGCCCGGAGCAGTTCTTC
-,TRBJ1-2,TRBV7-2,-,CASSLIPGTQGRGYGYTF,TGTGCCAGCAGCTTAATACCCGGGACTCAGGGGAGGGGATATGGCTACACCTTC
TRBD2,TRBJ2-3,TRBV9,few,CASSVGSSGNLDTQYF,TGTGCCAGCAGCGTAGGATCCAGCGGGAATCTAGATACGCAGTATTTT
TRBD2,TRBJ2-1,TRBV9,once,CASSVADRTWGTSAYNEQFF,TGTGCCAGCAGCGTAGCGGACAGGACCTGGGGGACTAGCGCCTACAATGAGCAGTTCTTC
TRBD1,TRBJ1-4,TRBV12-5,-,CASGLVGGQGGLFF,TGTGCTAGTGGTTTGGTAGGAGGACAGGGAGGACTGTTTTTT
-,TRBJ1-3,TRBV4-1,-,CASSQVVAYGNSGNTIYF,TGCGCCAGCAGCCAAGTAGTAGCGTACGGCAACTCTGGAAACACCATATATTTT
-,TRBJ1-1,TRBV30,-,CAWSRSNTEAFF,TGTGCCTGGAGTCGGTCAAACACTGAAGCTTTCTTT
-,TRBJ2-5,TRBV18,-,CASSPQGETQYF,TGTGCCAGCTCCCCGCAGGGCGAGACCCAGTACTTC